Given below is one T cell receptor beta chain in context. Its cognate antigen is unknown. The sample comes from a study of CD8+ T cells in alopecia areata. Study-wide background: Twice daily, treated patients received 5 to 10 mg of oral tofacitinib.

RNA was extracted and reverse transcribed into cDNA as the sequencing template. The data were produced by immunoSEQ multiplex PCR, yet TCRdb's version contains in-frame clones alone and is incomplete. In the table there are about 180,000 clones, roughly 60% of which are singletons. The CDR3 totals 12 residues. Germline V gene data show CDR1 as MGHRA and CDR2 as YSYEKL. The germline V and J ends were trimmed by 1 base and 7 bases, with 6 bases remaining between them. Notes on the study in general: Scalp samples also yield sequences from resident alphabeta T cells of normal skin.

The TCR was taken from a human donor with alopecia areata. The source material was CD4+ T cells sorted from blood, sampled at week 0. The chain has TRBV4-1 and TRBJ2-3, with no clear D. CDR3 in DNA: TGCGCCAGCAGCCAAGGCCCCCATACGCAGTATTTT. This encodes CASSQGPHTQYF.